The following is a T cell receptor beta chain sequence with its context. The data derive from a study of blood T cell repertoires in COVID-19. Study at large: COVID-19 samples from acute and convalescent phases originated in the United States, Italy and Spain.

Trimming at V came to 5 bases and at J to 5 bases, leaving 9 bases not matched to a gene. The CDR3 loop spans 16 amino acids. CDR1 is SGHTA, CDR2 FQGTGA, per germline. Profiling relied on immunoSEQ multiplex PCR, and the TCRdb table lists in-frame clones only, not all of them. Among roughly 500,000 clones, approximately 85% were seen once, and the ten largest hold approximately 3.2%. The TCR comes from a human donor in a cohort sampled during active COVID-19. The chain couples TRBV7-3 to TRBJ2-3, with 11 bases that match TRBD2. The sample consisted of peripheral blood. DNA for the CDR3: TGTGCCAGCAGCCAACATTTTAGCGGGAGGGTAGATACGCAGTATTTT. Amino acids: CASSQHFSGRVDTQYF.